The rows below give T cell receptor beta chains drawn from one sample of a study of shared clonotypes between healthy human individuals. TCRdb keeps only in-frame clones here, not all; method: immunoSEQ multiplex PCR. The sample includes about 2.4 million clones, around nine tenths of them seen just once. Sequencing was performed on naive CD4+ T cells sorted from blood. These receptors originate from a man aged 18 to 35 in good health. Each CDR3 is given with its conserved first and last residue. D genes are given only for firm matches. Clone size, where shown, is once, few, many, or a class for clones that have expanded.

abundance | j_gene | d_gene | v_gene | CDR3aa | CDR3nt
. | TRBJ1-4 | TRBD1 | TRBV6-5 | CASSYSGQASEKLFF | TGTGCCAGCAGTTATTCGGGACAGGCCTCTGAAAAACTGTTTTTT
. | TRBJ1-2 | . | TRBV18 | CASSPEENYGYTF | TGTGCCAGCTCACCTGAGGAAAACTATGGCTACACCTTC
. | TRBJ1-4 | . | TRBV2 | CASVRDVANEKLFF | TGTGCCAGCGTGAGGGACGTAGCTAATGAAAAACTGTTTTTT
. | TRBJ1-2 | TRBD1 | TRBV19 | CASRGTGGYYGYTF | TGTGCCAGTCGGGGTACAGGGGGCTACTATGGCTACACCTTC
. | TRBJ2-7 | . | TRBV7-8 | CASSRGYEQYF | TGTGCCAGCAGTCGAGGCTACGAGCAGTACTTC
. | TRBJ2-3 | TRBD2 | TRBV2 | CASSEGLAGYKDTQYF | TGTGCCAGCAGTGAAGGACTAGCGGGCTATAAAGATACGCAGTATTTT
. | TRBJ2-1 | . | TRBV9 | CASSVEVGNEQFF | TGTGCCAGCAGCGTAGAAGTAGGGAATGAGCAGTTCTTC
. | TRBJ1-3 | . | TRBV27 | CASSPQGSGNTIYF | TGTGCCAGCAGCCCTCAGGGTTCTGGAAACACCATATATTTT
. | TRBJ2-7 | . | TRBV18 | CASSPPSSDEQYF | TGTGCCAGCTCACCCCCGTCGTCGGACGAGCAGTACTTC
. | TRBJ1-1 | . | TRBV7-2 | CASSPGPTNTEAFF | TGTGCCAGCAGCCCCGGACCTACGAACACTGAAGCTTTCTTT
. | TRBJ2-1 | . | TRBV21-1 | CASSKVVGGLFNEQFF | TGTGCCAGCAGCAAAGTTGTGGGAGGACTTTTCAATGAGCAGTTCTTC
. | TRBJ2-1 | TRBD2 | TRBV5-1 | CASSITSGSLGNEQFF | TGCGCCAGCAGCATAACTAGCGGGAGTTTGGGGAATGAGCAGTTCTTC
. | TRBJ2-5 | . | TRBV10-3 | CATARLLQETQYF | TGTGCCACGGCTAGACTACTTCAAGAGACCCAGTACTTC
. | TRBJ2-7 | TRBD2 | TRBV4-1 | CASSPIPRGETYEQYF | TGCGCCAGCAGCCCCATCCCGCGGGGGGAAACCTACGAGCAGTACTTC
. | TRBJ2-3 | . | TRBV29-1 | CSAEDPTSRYTQYF | TGCAGCGCGGAGGACCCTACATCTCGATATACGCAGTATTTT
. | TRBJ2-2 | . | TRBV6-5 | CASSDGGRGERELFF | TGTGCCAGCTCGGATGGGGGCAGGGGGGAGAGGGAGCTGTTTTTT
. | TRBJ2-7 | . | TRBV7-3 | CASSTVAGYEQYF | TGTGCCAGCAGCACCGTAGCCGGCTACGAGCAGTACTTC
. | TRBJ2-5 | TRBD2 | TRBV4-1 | CASSHAPSGAPGETQYF | TGCGCCAGCAGCCATGCCCCTAGCGGGGCCCCGGGGGAGACCCAGTACTTC
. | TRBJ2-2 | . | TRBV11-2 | CASSLVENTGELFF | TGTGCCAGCAGCTTAGTTGAGAACACCGGGGAGCTGTTTTTT
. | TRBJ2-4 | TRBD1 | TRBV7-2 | CASSLDRAKNIQYF | TGTGCCAGCAGCCTGGACAGGGCCAAAAACATTCAGTACTTC
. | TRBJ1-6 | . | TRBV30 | CAWSISENSPLHF | TGTGCCTGGAGCATCAGCGAGAATTCACCCCTCCACTTT
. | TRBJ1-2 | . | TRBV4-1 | CASSQDGGGGYTF | TGCGCCAGCAGCCAAGATGGGGGGGGCGGCTACACCTTC
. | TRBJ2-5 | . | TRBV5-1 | CASSRQLEETQYF | TGCGCCAGCAGCAGACAGTTAGAAGAGACCCAGTACTTC
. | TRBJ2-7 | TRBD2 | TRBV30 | CAWSTSRTSGRFHEQYF | TGTGCCTGGAGTACCTCGAGGACTAGCGGGAGGTTCCACGAGCAGTACTTC
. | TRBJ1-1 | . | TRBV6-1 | CASSAWRLNTEAFF | TGTGCCAGCAGTGCGTGGAGGCTGAACACTGAAGCTTTCTTT
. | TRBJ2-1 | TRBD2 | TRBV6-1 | CATQSGGLGGDEQFF | TGTGCCACCCAGAGCGGGGGGTTAGGGGGCGATGAGCAGTTCTTC
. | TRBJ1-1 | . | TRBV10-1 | CASSESNPGNTEAFF | TGCGCCAGCAGTGAGTCGAATCCGGGGAACACTGAAGCTTTCTTT
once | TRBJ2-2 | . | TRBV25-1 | CASSDLENTGELFF | TGTGCCAGCAGTGACCTTGAAAACACCGGGGAGCTGTTTTTT
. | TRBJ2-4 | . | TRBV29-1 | CSGRGADIQYF | TGCAGCGGCAGGGGCGCGGACATTCAGTACTTC
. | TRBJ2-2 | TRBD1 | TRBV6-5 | CASSYSGTGSGELFF | TGTGCCAGCAGTTACTCGGGGACAGGGAGCGGGGAGCTGTTTTTT
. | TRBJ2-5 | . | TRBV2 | CASTIAGKETQYF | TGTGCCAGCACCATTGCGGGAAAAGAGACCCAGTACTTC
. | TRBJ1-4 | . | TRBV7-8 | CASSLGSTNEKLFF | TGTGCCAGCAGCTTAGGGAGTACTAATGAAAAACTGTTTTTT
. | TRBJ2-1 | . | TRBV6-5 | CASTGASPDNEQFF | TGTGCCAGCACGGGGGCCTCTCCTGACAATGAGCAGTTCTTC
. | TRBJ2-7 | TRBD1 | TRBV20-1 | CSAGTGTGKYF | TGCAGTGCCGGGACCGGGACAGGGAAGTACTTC
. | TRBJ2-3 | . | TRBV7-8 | CASSLVGTGRDTQYF | TGTGCCAGCAGCTTAGTCGGGACGGGTCGGGATACGCAGTATTTT
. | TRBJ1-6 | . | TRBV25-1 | CASSEDRRTSYNSPLHF | TGTGCCAGCAGTGAGGATAGGCGTACCTCCTATAATTCACCCCTCCACTTT
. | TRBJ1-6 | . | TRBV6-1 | CASSEVEGTSSPLHF | TGTGCCAGCAGTGAAGTCGAAGGGACCAGTTCACCCCTCCACTTT
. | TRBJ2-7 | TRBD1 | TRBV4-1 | CASRGQSYEQYF | TGCGCCAGCAGGGGACAGTCCTACGAGCAGTACTTC
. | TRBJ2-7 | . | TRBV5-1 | CASSLGQVSTYEQYF | TGCGCCAGCAGCTTGGGACAGGTGAGCACCTACGAGCAGTACTTC
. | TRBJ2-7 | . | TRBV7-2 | CASSLNVWEQYF | TGTGCCAGCAGCTTGAATGTGTGGGAGCAGTACTTC
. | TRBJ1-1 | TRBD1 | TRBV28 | CASSQTGDTEAFF | TGTGCCAGCAGCCAGACAGGGGACACTGAAGCTTTCTTT
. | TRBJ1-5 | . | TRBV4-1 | CASSQEGGQPQHF | TGTGCCAGCAGCCAAGAAGGGGGTCAGCCCCAGCATTTT
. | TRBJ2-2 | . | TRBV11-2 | CASSLPGVQELFF | TGTGCCAGCAGCTTACCAGGGGTTCAGGAGCTGTTTTTT
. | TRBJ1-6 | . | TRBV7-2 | CASSSSWDGSYNSPLHF | TGTGCCAGCAGCTCCAGCTGGGACGGGTCCTATAATTCACCCCTCCACTTT
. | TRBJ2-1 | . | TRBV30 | CAWSVLRAEQFF | TGTGCCTGGAGTGTATTAAGGGCGGAACAGTTCTTC
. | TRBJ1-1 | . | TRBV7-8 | CASSLFQEAFF | TGTGCCAGCAGCTTATTCCAAGAAGCTTTCTTT
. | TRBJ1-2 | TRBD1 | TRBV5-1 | CASSRQGAEYGYTF | TGCGCCAGCAGCCGACAGGGGGCCGAGTATGGCTACACCTTC
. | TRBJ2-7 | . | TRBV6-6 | CASSSISYEQYF | TGTGCCAGCAGTTCGATCTCCTACGAGCAGTACTTC
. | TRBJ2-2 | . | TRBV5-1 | CASKETGNTGELFF | TGCGCCAGCAAGGAGACAGGGAACACCGGGGAGCTGTTTTTT
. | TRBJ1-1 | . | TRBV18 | CASSPGTPGAEAFF | TGTGCCAGCTCACCAGGGACTCCGGGGGCTGAAGCTTTCTTT
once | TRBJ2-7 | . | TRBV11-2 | CASSFSEQYF | TGTGCCAGCAGCTTCTCAGAGCAGTACTTC
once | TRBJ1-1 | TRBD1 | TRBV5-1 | CASSPQLQGGTEAFF | TGCGCCAGCAGCCCACAACTGCAGGGGGGAACTGAAGCTTTCTTT